These 28 T cell receptor beta chains were all obtained from the same sample, sequenced in a study of cytomegalovirus exposure and HLA in healthy donors (dated by TCRdb to between 2016 and 2019). The library came from the immunoSEQ multiplex PCR assay. For the multiplex PCR, a mixture combining 60 forward primers for TCR Vbeta segments and 13 reverse primers for TCR Jbeta segments was used. TCRdb re-hosts the immuneACCESS table, in-frame sequences only. Its copies lack some clones; in the studies checked, an unresolved V gene accounts for under half of them, and the cause for the rest is not known. This sample lists about 280,000 clones; about 90% were detected once. Roughly 2.3% of the sample comes from the top ten. The sample consisted of PBMCs. The source of these receptors is a woman aged 18-35 years in good health and CMV-seronegative.

V and J are TRBV6-1 and TRBJ2-5; weak D call: TRBD2 (6 bases). CDR1 is MNHNS and CDR2 is SASEGT in the germline V gene. The V and J ends lost 3 bases and 4 bases respectively, with 12 bases between them. CDR3 length equals 14 residues. CDR3: CASSEAGSVETQYF. CDR3 coding DNA: TGTGCCAGCAGTGAGGCGGGGTCGGTAGAGACCCAGTACTTC.

The rearrangement links TRBV7-9 to TRBJ2-5; D is perhaps TRBD2 (5 bases). The V and J ends lost 3 bases and 5 bases respectively, with 7 bases between them. The CDR3 has 12 amino acids. Per germline, CDR1 SEHNR and CDR2 FQNEAQ (reference sequence). The CDR3, as DNA: TGTGCCAGCAGCTTGAGAGGGGAGACCCAGTACTTC. It is translated as CASSLRGETQYF.

This chain connects TRBV6-6 to TRBJ1-1; D call uncertain. The CDR3 runs to 13 residues. Germline values: CDR1 MNHNY, CDR2 SVGAGI (reference sequence). The ends were cut back, 2 bases at V and 8 bases at J, with 12 bases in the middle. CDR3 nucleotides: TGTGCCAGCAGTTACGCGAGGAGAACCGAAGCTTTCTTT. Translation: CASSYARRTEAFF.

The chain uses TRBV7-9 and TRBJ1-1, with 7 positions matching TRBD1. The CDR3 consists of 14 residues. Unmatched junction bases numbered 5, after V lost 3 bases and J lost 4 bases. The V gene's germline CDR1 is SEHNR and CDR2 FQNEAQ (reference sequence). CDR3 DNA sequence: TGTGCCAGCAGCTTTCAGGCAGGGGGCACTGAAGCTTTCTTT. Translated: CASSFQAGGTEAFF.

The CDR3 bases are TGCGCCAGCACTAGGATGACAGAGTCCCATGAGCAGTTCTTC. This codes for CASTRMTESHEQFF. The rearrangement uses TRBV5-1 and TRBJ2-1; TRBD1 might be the D (5 bases). The CDR3 runs to 14 residues. With 6 bases removed from V and 8 bases from J, the gap between germline ends came to 18 bases. CDR1 and CDR2 (germline): SGHRS, YFSETQ.

The chain has TRBV21-1 and TRBJ1-5. TRBV21-1 is designated a pseudogene. The CDR3 is 14 residues long. The CDR3 DNA reads as TGTGCCAGCAGCAAAAGGGAGGTCAATCAGCCCCAGCATTTT. Its translation is CASSKREVNQPQHF.

This chain joins TRBV25-1 and TRBJ2-7; 8 positions match TRBD1. Germline V gives CDR1 MGHDK, CDR2 SYGVNS. The CDR3 contains 15 residues. Trimming at V came to 4 bases and at J to 3 bases, leaving 8 bases not matched to a gene. CDR3 loop: CASSARQGINYEQYF. CDR3 bases: TGTGCCAGCAGTGCCCGACAGGGGATAAACTACGAGCAGTACTTC.

This rearrangement joins TRBV6-4 to TRBJ1-2; 7 nucleotides line up with TRBD1. CDR3 length: 14 amino acids. Germline V gene data show CDR1 as MRHNA and CDR2 as SNTAGT. Trimming at V came to 0 bases and at J to 6 bases, leaving 4 bases not matched to a gene. CDR3 DNA sequence: TGTGCCAGCAGTGACTCGAGAACAGGGGATGGCTACACCTTC. This sequence encodes CASSDSRTGDGYTF.

This sequence joins TRBV30 and TRBJ1-1; 10 positions match TRBD1. This CDR3 is 19 amino acids long. Germline V CDR1 and CDR2: GTSNPN, SVGIG (reference sequence). J gave up 4 bases and V 3 bases, and 20 bases lay outside the gene matches. The CDR3 region is CAWSVQGGTGAKPSTEAFF. Here the CDR3 DNA reads TGTGCCTGGAGCGTCCAGGGAGGGACAGGGGCTAAGCCCTCCACTGAAGCTTTCTTT.

The V call is TRBV7-2, the J call TRBJ2-5, with D uncertain. CDR1 SGHTA and CDR2 FQGNSA come from the germline V gene. V lost 4 bases and J 2 bases, leaving 11 bases between the germline ends. CDR3 length: 14 amino acids. DNA for the CDR3: TGTGCCAGCAGCTCCTGGCTCCCTCAAGAGACCCAGTACTTC. Amino acid sequence: CASSSWLPQETQYF.

The chain carries TRBV25-1 and TRBJ2-3, with 13 bases matching TRBD2. The germline V gene encodes CDR1 MGHDK and CDR2 SYGVNS. V gave up 0 bases and J gave up 5 bases; unmatched junction bases: 2. The CDR3 extends over 16 amino acids. DNA for the CDR3: TGTGCCAGCAGTGAATATCGGACTAGCGGGGGAGATACGCAGTATTTT. Amino acids: CASSEYRTSGGDTQYF.

The chain has TRBV7-6 and TRBJ2-2; perhaps TRBD1 as D (5 bases). This CDR3 has 15 residues. Germline lookup yields CDR1 SGHVS and CDR2 FNYEAQ. Deletions cut 5 bases from V and 4 bases from J, with 14 bases between. The DNA of the CDR3 is TGTGCCAGCAGCCAAGTAGGGGCCGGCACCGGGGAGCTGTTTTTT. This codes for CASSQVGAGTGELFF.

The chain couples TRBV5-1 to TRBJ2-5, with D possibly TRBD1 on 5 matching bases. The V gene lost 3 bases and the J gene lost 4 bases, with 13 bases spanning the gap. Germline V gene sequence: CDR1 SGHRS, CDR2 YFSETQ. CDR3 length equals 14 residues. The DNA for the CDR3 is TGCGCCAGCAGCTGGCAGGGAAGGGGAGAGACCCAGTACTTC. It yields the protein CASSWQGRGETQYF.

The chain links TRBV18 to TRBJ2-5, with 7 bases fitting TRBD1. This CDR3 is built from 20 residues. Germline CDR1 is KGHSH and CDR2 is LQKENI. V gave up 0 bases and J gave up 4 bases; unmatched junction bases: 20. The DNA of the CDR3 is TGTGCCAGCTCACCACCTATAGACAGGGCGCAAGGAATGGCAGGAGAGACCCAGTACTTC. Protein: CASSPPIDRAQGMAGETQYF.

This rearrangement joins TRBV27 to TRBJ2-3; TRBD2 agrees at 8 bases. The CDR3 sequence is 21 residues long. V was clipped by 5 bases and J by 0 bases; unmatched bases: 22. Germline-derived CDR1 and CDR2 are MNHEY and SMNVEV (reference sequence). CDR3 coding DNA: TGTGCCAGCAGTCAGGCACTACGGCGGGGGGCCCTCAAAACTAGCACAGATACGCAGTATTTT. Amino acid sequence: CASSQALRRGALKTSTDTQYF.

The chain has TRBV13 and TRBJ1-4, with D possibly being TRBD1 (5 bases). The length of the CDR3 is 14 residues. In germline, CDR1 is PRHDT, CDR2 FYEKMQ (reference sequence). V lost 9 bases and J lost 7, with 18 bases in between. CDR3 nucleotides: TGTGCCAGTCGAGGGGAGGGAGGAAGTGAAAAACTGTTTTTT. It encodes CASRGEGGSEKLFF.

V is TRBV30 and J is TRBJ2-2; D ambiguous. CDR1 and CDR2 (germline): GTSNPN, SVGIG (reference sequence). This CDR3 is 15 amino acids long. Trimming left V 2 bases short and J 4 bases short, with 14 bases between. As DNA, the CDR3 is TGTGCCTGGAGTCCGTTAACTGCCGGCACCGGGGAGCTGTTTTTT. This gives the protein CAWSPLTAGTGELFF.

V is TRBV2 and J is TRBJ2-3, with D maybe TRBD2 (6 bases). There are 15 residues in the CDR3. V lost 4 bases, J lost 0 bases, and 11 bases lay in between. CDR1 SNHLY and CDR2 FYNNEI come from the germline V gene. CDR3 in DNA: TGTGCCAGCAGTGCTCCAGGGACTAGCACAGATACGCAGTATTTT. It specifies CASSAPGTSTDTQYF.

The chain uses TRBV5-6 and TRBJ1-3; D call uncertain. V was cut by 5 bases and J by 2 bases, with 11 bases left in between. CDR1 is SGHDT, CDR2 YYEEEE, per germline. The CDR3 spans 14 residues. CDR3 in amino acids: CASRRRSAGNTIYF. The CDR3 DNA reads as TGTGCCAGCAGGCGGAGAAGCGCTGGAAACACCATATATTTT.

V gene TRBV6-5 combines with J gene TRBJ2-7; D remains ambiguous. This CDR3 contains 11 residues. In germline, CDR1 is MNHEY, CDR2 SVGAGI. V lost 1 base to trimming and J lost 6 bases, with 4 bases between them. This CDR3 is CASSYLAEQYF. CDR3 coding DNA: TGTGCCAGCAGTTACTTGGCCGAGCAGTACTTC.

V gene TRBV5-1 combines with J gene TRBJ1-2, with TRBD1 matching over 11 bases. CDR1 SGHRS and CDR2 YFSETQ come from the germline V gene. The CDR3 sequence is 16 residues long. The V gene end was trimmed by 0 bases and the J gene end by 3 bases; junction bases not matched to a gene: 4. The CDR3 protein is CASSLAGGQGDYGYTF. The CDR3 DNA reads TGCGCCAGCAGCTTGGCGGGGGGACAGGGGGACTATGGCTACACCTTC.

The chain links TRBV5-1 to TRBJ2-2, with TRBD2 matching over 7 bases. This CDR3 has 19 amino acids. The germline gives CDR1 SGHRS, CDR2 YFSETQ. V shed 0 bases, J shed 4 bases, and the junction held 15 bases outside the gene matches. The CDR3 nucleotides read TGCGCCAGCAGCTTGGCCCAGCGGGGATCCATCGAGGGCACCGGGGAGCTGTTTTTT. Translated: CASSLAQRGSIEGTGELFF.

The V gene is TRBV13, the J gene TRBJ2-1; D is unresolved. Trimming pared 4 bases from V and 9 bases from J, leaving 7 bases between. The CDR3 covers 11 residues. In germline, CDR1 is PRHDT, CDR2 FYEKMQ (reference sequence). CDR3 DNA sequence: TGTGCCAGCAGCTCGTCCGGTGAGCAGTTCTTC. It yields the protein CASSSSGEQFF.

This clone was seen a handful of times. This chain links TRBV6-1 with TRBJ2-5; TRBD1 aligns across 10 bases. TRBJ2-7 explains the end of the DNA better; the J call may be wrong. Germline loops: CDR1 MNHNS, CDR2 SASEGT. There are 15 residues in the CDR3. The chain's CDR3 is CASSELEGTGDEQYF. The CDR3, as DNA: TGTGCCAGCAGTGAGTTAGAAGGGACAGGGGACGAGCAGTACTTC.

V usage is TRBV29-1 and J usage is TRBJ2-5, with 9 positions matching TRBD2. Germline V gene lookup returns CDR1 SQVTM and CDR2 ANQGSEA. Trimming removed 4 bases from V and 5 bases from J; junction bases left unmatched: 11. The CDR3 covers 15 residues. The CDR3 sequence is CSVGAGGIGGETQYF. CDR3 nucleotides: TGCAGCGTTGGGGCGGGGGGGATAGGAGGGGAGACCCAGTACTTC.

Regarding this clone: The CDR3 does not close with the conserved phenylalanine or tryptophan, likely indicating a read error. CDR3 sequence (DNA): TGTGCCAGCACCGACTCTGACAGGGTAAATGGCTACACCCTC. Translated, it gives CASTDSDRVNGYTL. V gene TRBV25-1 combines with J gene TRBJ1-2, with TRBD1 matching 7 bases. CDR1 and CDR2 (germline): MGHDK, SYGVNS. With 7 bases clipped from V and 6 bases from J, the junction kept 11 bases outside the gene matches. The CDR3 has 14 residues.

This chain uses TRBV29-1 with TRBJ2-5; tentative D call: TRBD1 (7 bases). From germline, CDR1 is SQVTM and CDR2 ANQGSEA. V gave up 3 bases and J gave up 6 bases, with 20 bases separating them. The CDR3 sequence is 15 residues long. In nucleotides, the CDR3 is TGCAGCGTTGAGTTGGGGGGTACAGGGGACAAGACCCAGTACTTC. Translation: CSVELGGTGDKTQYF. Full variable domain (outside the CDR3, taken from reference TRBV29-1 and TRBJ2-5): SAVISQKPSRDICQRGTSLTIQCQVDSQVTMMFWYRQQPGQSLTLIATANQGSEATYESGFVIDKFPISRPNLTFSTLTVSNMSPEDSSIYLCSVELGGTGDKTQYFGPGTRLLVL.

The chain has TRBV11-2 and TRBJ1-1; tentatively, D is TRBD1 (5 bases). V was trimmed by 7 bases and J by 8 bases, leaving 17 bases between them. The CDR3 sequence is 13 residues long. Germline V gene data show CDR1 as SGHAT and CDR2 as FQNNGV. The CDR3 protein is CASISTGAAEAFF. CDR3 nucleotide sequence: TGTGCCAGCATCAGCACTGGGGCAGCCGAAGCTTTCTTT.